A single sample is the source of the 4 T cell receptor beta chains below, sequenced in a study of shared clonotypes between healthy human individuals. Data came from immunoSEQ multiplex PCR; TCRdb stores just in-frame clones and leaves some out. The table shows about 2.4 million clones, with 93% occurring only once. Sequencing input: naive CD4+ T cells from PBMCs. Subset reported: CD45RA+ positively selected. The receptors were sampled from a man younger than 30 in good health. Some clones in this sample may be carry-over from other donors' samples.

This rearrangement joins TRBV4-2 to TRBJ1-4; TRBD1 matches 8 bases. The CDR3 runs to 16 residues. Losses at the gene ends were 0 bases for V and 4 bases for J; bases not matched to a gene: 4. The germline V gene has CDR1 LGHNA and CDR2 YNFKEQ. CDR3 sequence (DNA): TGTGCCAGCAGCCAAGATGGACAGGGCTATAATGAAAAACTGTTTTTT. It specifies CASSQDGQGYNEKLFF.

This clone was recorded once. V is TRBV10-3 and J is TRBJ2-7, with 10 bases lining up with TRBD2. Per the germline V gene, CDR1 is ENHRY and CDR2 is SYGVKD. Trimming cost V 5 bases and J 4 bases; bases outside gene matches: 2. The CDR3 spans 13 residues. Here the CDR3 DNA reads TGTGCCATCAGTCCGACTAGCGGGTACGAGCAGTACTTC. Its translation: CAISPTSGYEQYF.

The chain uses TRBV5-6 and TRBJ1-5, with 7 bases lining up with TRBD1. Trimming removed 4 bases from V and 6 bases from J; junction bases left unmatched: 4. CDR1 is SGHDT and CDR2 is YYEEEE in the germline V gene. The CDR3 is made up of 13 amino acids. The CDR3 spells CASSSRGGQPQHF. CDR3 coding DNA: TGTGCCAGCAGCAGCAGGGGGGGTCAGCCCCAGCATTTT.

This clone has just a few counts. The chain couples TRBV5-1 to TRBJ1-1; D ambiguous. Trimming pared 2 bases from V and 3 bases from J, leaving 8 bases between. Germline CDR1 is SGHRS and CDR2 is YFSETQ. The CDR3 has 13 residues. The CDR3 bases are TGCGCCAGCAGCTTTGGGTGGGACACTGAAGCTTTCTTT. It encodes CASSFGWDTEAFF.